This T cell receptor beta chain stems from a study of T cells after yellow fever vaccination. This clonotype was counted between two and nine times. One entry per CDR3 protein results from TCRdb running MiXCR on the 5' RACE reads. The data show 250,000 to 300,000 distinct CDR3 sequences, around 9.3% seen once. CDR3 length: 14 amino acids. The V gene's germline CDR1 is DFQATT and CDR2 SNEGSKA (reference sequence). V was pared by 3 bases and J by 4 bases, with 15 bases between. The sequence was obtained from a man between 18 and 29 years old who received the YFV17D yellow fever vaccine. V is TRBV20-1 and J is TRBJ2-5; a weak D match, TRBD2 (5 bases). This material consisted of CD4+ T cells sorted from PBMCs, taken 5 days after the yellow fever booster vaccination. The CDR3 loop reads CSASRDPRGETQYF. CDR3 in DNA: TGCAGTGCTAGTCGGGATCCCCGGGGAGAGACCCAGTACTTC.